This T cell receptor beta chain was observed in a study of shared clonotypes between healthy human individuals. Using immunoSEQ multiplex PCR, the repertoire was profiled, and TCRdb retains in-frame clones only, with some absent. The table has hundreds of thousands of clones, roughly four fifths seen once. CDR3 length equals 14 residues. V dropped 4 bases and J dropped 4 bases, with 12 bases sitting between them. From germline, CDR1 is LNHDA and CDR2 SQIVND (reference sequence). This sequence originates from a woman aged 40 to 55 in good health. Some clones in this sample may be carry-over from other donors' samples. Sequenced: PBMCs. This chain connects TRBV19 to TRBJ2-3; D might be TRBD2 (6 bases). CDR3 sequence (DNA): TGTGCCAGTAGTAGCCCGGGACTGGCAGATACGCAGTATTTT. Translation gives CASSSPGLADTQYF.